Listed below are T cell receptor beta chains from one sample, sequenced in a study of blood T cell repertoires in COVID-19. The data were produced by immunoSEQ multiplex PCR, yet TCRdb's version contains in-frame clones alone and is incomplete. The sample carries around 92,000 clones, roughly 89% recorded once. Specimen: peripheral blood. The receptors were gathered from a woman of 80 years or more with active COVID-19. Each CDR3 is given with its conserved first and last residue.

J | V | CDR3
TRBJ1-1 | TRBV9 | CASSTSARGNTEAFF
TRBJ1-5 | TRBV9 | CASSVARTSLGNQPQHF
TRBJ1-6 | TRBV3-1/TRBV3-2 | CASSKGSRGNSPLHF
TRBJ2-2 | TRBV4-2 | CASSQGQGAPGELFF
TRBJ2-1 | TRBV5-4 | CASSRRLAGGPSYNEQFF
TRBJ2-1 | TRBV5-8 | CAIPHPSGRRKGEQFF
TRBJ2-2 | TRBV25-1 | CASSEPRRLGGELFF
TRBJ2-3 | TRBV19 | CASSFAGTASTDTQYF
TRBJ2-7 | TRBV29-1 | CSVGGRTSGMNEQYF
TRBJ2-3 | TRBV20-1 | CSASVGGDTQYF
TRBJ2-1 | TRBV5-5 | CASSSHRVNEQFF
TRBJ2-1 | TRBV29-1 | CSVVQGLGFF
TRBJ2-5 | TRBV19 | CASSMRWGGSRETQYF
TRBJ2-1 | TRBV7-9 | CASSLTSGRSYHNEQFF
TRBJ1-4 | TRBV2 | CASSDPGRPTNEKLFF
TRBJ2-1 | TRBV6-5 | CASSLQRGTYNEQFF
TRBJ2-1 | TRBV14 | CASTAAGGAYNEQFF
TRBJ2-5 | TRBV4-1 | CASSTNRGETQYF
TRBJ2-7 | TRBV7-2 | CASSLDYSTNYEQYF
TRBJ1-1 | TRBV3-1/TRBV3-2 | CASSQDRRAGSEAFF
TRBJ1-4 | TRBV20-1 | CSASSGVNEKLFF
TRBJ2-7 | TRBV28 | CASATRSGGSYEQYF
TRBJ2-7 | TRBV6-6 | CASRGQRSYEQYF